This T cell receptor beta chain was identified during a study of T-cell memory formation after mild COVID-19. V gave up 4 bases and J gave up 9 bases; unmatched junction bases: 8. CDR3 length equals 14 residues. Germline CDR1 is LGHNA and CDR2 is YNFKEQ. TCRdb recomputed calls from the 5' RACE reads with MiXCR, one row per CDR3 protein. The repertoire has about 290,000 distinct CDR3 sequences, around 15% of them found once; the top ten carry more than 20%. This clonotype was detected only a few times. Sequencing input: PBMCs or a T cell subset sorted from them (not recorded which). The receptor comes from a man younger than 30 who had mild COVID-19 (a few samples of this study predate the infection). Cell type and time point are not known. The gene calls are TRBV4-2 and TRBJ2-4; 8 bases agree with TRBD1. CDR3 DNA sequence: TGTGCCAGCAGCCCGACAGGGGCGTCTGGCATTCAGTACTTC. It translates to CASSPTGASGIQYF.